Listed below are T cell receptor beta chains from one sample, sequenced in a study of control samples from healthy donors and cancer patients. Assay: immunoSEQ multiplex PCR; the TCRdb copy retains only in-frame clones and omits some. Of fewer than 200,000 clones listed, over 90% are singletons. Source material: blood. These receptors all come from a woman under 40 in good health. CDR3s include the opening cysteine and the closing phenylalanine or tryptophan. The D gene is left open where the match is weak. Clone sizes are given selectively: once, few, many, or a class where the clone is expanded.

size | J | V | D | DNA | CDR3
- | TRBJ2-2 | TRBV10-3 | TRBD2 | TGTGCCATCAGTGGGCCTAGCGGGGGGGATCGGACCGGGGAGCTGTTTTTT | CAISGPSGGDRTGELFF
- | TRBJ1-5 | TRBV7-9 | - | TGTGCCAGCAGCTTAGATATCCTGGGAGACCGTCATAGCAATCAGCCCCAGCATTTT | CASSLDILGDRHSNQPQHF
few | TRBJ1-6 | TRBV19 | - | TGTGCCAGTAGGACAGGCCAGGCCACAAAGTCACCCCTCCACTTT | CASRTGQATKSPLHF
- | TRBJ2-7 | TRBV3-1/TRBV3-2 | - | TGTGCCAGCAGCCAGGGACCCTCGAGCTCCTACGAGCAGTACTTC | CASSQGPSSSYEQYF
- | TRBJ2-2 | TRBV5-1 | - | TGCGCCAGCAGTCGTTCCGGGGTCAGCACCGGGGAGCTGTTTTTT | CASSRSGVSTGELFF
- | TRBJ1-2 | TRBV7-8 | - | TGTGCCAGCAGCTTAGGCAGAAGCTATGGCTACACCTTC | CASSLGRSYGYTF
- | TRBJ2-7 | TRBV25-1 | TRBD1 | TGTGCCAGCAGTGACCTTAACGCGGGACAGGGGGGGTACGAGCAGTACTTC | CASSDLNAGQGGYEQYF
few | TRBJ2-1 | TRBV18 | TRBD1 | TGTGCCAGCTCCGGTGACAGGGGGACCTATCGGGTGCAGTTCTTC | CASSGDRGTYRVQFF
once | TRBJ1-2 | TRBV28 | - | TGTGCCAGCAGTTTATTTAGGGGTCGGTCCAACTATGGCTACACCTTC | CASSLFRGRSNYGYTF
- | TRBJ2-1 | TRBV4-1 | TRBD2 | TGCGCCAGCAGCCCAAGGCTGACTAGCGGGAGTGGTGAGCAGTTCTTC | CASSPRLTSGSGEQFF
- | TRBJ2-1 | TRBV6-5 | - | TGTGCCAGCAGCGGCCGAACCACGGAGTTCTTC | CASSGRTTEFF
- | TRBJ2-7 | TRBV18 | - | TGTGCCAGCTCGCGAAGACGGACTGAGTACGAGCAGTACTTC | CASSRRRTEYEQYF
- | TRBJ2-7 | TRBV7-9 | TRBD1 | TGTGCCAGCAGCTTTAGACAGGGGGTCTACGAGCAGTACTTC | CASSFRQGVYEQYF
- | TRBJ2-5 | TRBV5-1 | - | TGCGCCAGCAGTTCGCGGGACTCTTGGTACCAAGAGACCCAGTACTTC | CASSSRDSWYQETQYF
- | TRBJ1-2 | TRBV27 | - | TGTGCCAGCTCCATGACAGCTAACTATGGCTACACCTTC | CASSMTANYGYTF
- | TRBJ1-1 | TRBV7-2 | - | TGTGCCAGCAGCCCCTCGGGCGTGAGGACTGAAGCTTTCTTT | CASSPSGVRTEAFF
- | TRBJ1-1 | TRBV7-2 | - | TGTGCCAGCAGCACCAGGACTGTCAACACTGAAGCTTTCTTT | CASSTRTVNTEAFF
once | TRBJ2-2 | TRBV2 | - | TGTGCCAGCATGGGACCGAACACCGGGGAGCTGTTTTTT | CASMGPNTGELFF
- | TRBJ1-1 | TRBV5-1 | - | TGCGCCAGCAGCTTAGGGACTTGGGCGAACACTGAAGCTTTCTTT | CASSLGTWANTEAFF
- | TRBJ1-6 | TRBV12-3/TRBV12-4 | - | TGTGCCAGCAGCACCACATATAATTCACCCCTCCACTTT | CASSTTYNSPLHF
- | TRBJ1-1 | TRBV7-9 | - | TGTGCCAGCAGCTTAGCGCTAATCGAGAACACTGAAGCTTTCTTT | CASSLALIENTEAFF
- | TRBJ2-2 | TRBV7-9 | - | TGTGCCAGCAGCTTAAGGGGGACAAACACCGGGGAGCTGTTTTTT | CASSLRGTNTGELFF
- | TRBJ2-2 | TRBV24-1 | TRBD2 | TGTGCCACCAGTGATCCGCCGGGGGGGGGCGGAAACACCGGGGAGCTGTTTTTT | CATSDPPGGGGNTGELFF
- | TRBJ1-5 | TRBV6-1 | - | TGTGCCAGCAGTGAGTACAATCAGCCCCAGCATTTT | CASSEYNQPQHF
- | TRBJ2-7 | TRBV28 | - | TGTGCCAGCAGTTTACTGGGACAACATTACGAGCAGTACTTC | CASSLLGQHYEQYF
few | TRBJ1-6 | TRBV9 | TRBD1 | TGTGCCAGCAGCGAGGGAGGACAGGGAATCTATAATTCACCCCTCCACTTT | CASSEGGQGIYNSPLHF
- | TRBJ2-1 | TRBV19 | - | TGTGCCAGTAGTATCAGGAGTAGCTCCTACAATGAGCAGTTCTTC | CASSIRSSSYNEQFF
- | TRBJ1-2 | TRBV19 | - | TGTGCCAGTAGTATCCGGACGGCGGGAGGCTACACCTTC | CASSIRTAGGYTF
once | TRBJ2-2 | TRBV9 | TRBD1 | TGTGCCAGCGGACAGGGGGCGCGCACCGGGGAGCTGTTTTTT | CASGQGARTGELFF
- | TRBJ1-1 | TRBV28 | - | TGTGCCAGCAGTTTAGTTGTCGTCACTGAAGCTTTCTTT | CASSLVVVTEAFF
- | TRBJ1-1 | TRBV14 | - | TGTGCCAGCAGCCAAGATCTGCTGAACACTGAAGCTTTCTTT | CASSQDLLNTEAFF
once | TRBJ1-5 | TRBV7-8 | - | TGTGCCAGCAGCTTAGTGGCAGGGGGCAATCAGCCCCAGCATTTT | CASSLVAGGNQPQHF
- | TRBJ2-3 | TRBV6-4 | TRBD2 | TGTGCCAGCAGTGACGCAGCGGGAGCCGCAGATACGCAGTATTTT | CASSDAAGAADTQYF
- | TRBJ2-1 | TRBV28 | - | TGTGCCAGCAGGGCAGTGCACTACAATGAGCAGTTCTTC | CASRAVHYNEQFF
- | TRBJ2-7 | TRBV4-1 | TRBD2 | TGCGCCAGCAGCCGAGGACTAGCACTGGGTCGCTCCTACGAGCAGTACTTC | CASSRGLALGRSYEQYF
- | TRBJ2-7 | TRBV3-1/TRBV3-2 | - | TGTGCCAGCAGCCAACCCGGCAACTCCTACGAGCAGTACTTC | CASSQPGNSYEQYF
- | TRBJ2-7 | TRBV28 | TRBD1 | TGTGCCAGCAGTCACATAAAACAGACAGGGAGTTCCTACGAGCAGTACTTC | CASSHIKQTGSSYEQYF
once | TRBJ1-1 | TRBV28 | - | TGTGCCAGCAGTTTAGGAAACACTGAAGCTTTCTTT | CASSLGNTEAFF
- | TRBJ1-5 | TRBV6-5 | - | TGTGCCAGCAGAATCGGTGATCAGCCCCAGCATTTT | CASRIGDQPQHF
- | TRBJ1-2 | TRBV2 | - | TGTGCCAGCAGGGGACTCGACGGGAACTATGGCTACACCTTC | CASRGLDGNYGYTF
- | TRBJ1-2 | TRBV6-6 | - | TGTGCCAGCAGTTACTCTACAGACTATGGCTACACCTTC | CASSYSTDYGYTF
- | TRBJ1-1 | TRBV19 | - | TGTGCCAGTAGTAAAAACAGGGAGGTGAACACTGAAGCTTTCTTT | CASSKNREVNTEAFF
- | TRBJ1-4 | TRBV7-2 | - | TGTGCCAGCAGCTCCTCAGGGGTAGGGGAACTGTTTTTT | CASSSSGVGELFF
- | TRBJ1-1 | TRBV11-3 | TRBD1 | TGTGCCAGCAGCCTAGGGACAGCGAACACTGAAGCTTTCTTT | CASSLGTANTEAFF
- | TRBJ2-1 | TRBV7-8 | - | TGTGCCAGCAGAGTAAGGGACTACAATGAGCAGTTCTTC | CASRVRDYNEQFF
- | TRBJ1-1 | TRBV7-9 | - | TGTGCCAGCAGCTTATGGGGAGAGAAGAACACTGAAGCTTTCTTT | CASSLWGEKNTEAFF
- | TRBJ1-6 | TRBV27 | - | TGTGCCAGCAGTTTCGCGAATAATTCACCCCTCCACTTT | CASSFANNSPLHF
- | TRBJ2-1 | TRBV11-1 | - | TGTGCCAGCAGCTTAGCGGGGGAGCGCCCGGCTTTCTCCTACAATGAGCAGTTCTTC | CASSLAGERPAFSYNEQFF
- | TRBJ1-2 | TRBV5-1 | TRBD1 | TGCGCCAGCAGCTTGTTGGGGACAGGGAGGGGAGCTAACTATGGCTACACCTTC | CASSLLGTGRGANYGYTF
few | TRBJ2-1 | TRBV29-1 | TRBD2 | TGCAGCGTCGCCCTTAGCGGGGGATTCCACAATGAGCAGTTCTTC | CSVALSGGFHNEQFF
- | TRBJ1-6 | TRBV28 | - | TGTGCCAGCAGACACACTGTTTCCCCCTATAATTCACCCCTCCACTTT | CASRHTVSPYNSPLHF
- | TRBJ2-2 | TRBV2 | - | TGTGCCAGCAGTTTAACCGGGACTGCAAACACCGGGGAGCTGTTTTTT | CASSLTGTANTGELFF